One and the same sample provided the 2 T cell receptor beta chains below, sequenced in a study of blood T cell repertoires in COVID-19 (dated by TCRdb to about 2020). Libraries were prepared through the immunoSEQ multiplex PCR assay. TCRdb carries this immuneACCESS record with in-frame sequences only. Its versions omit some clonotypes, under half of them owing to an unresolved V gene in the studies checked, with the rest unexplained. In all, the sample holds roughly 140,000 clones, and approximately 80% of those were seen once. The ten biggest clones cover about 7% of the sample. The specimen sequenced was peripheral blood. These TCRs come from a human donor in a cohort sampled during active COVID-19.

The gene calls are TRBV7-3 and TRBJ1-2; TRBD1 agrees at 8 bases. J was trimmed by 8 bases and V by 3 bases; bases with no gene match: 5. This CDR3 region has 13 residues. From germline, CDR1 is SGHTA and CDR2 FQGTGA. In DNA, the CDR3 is TGTGCCAGCAGCTTGGACAGGGTAATCGGCTACACCTTC. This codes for CASSLDRVIGYTF. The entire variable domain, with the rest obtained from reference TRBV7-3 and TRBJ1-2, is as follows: GAGVSQTPSNKVTEKGKYVELRCDPISGHTALYWYRQSLGQGPEFLIYFQGTGAADDSGLPNDRFFAVRPEGSVSTLKIQRTERGDSAVYLCASSLDRVIGYTFGSGTRLTVV.

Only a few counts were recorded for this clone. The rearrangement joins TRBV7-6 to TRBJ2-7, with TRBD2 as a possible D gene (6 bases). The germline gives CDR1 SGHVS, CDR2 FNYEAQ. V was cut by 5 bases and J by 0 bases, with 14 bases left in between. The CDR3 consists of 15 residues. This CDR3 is CASSPRAGASYEQYF. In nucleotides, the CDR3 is TGTGCCAGCAGCCCTAGAGCGGGCGCCTCCTACGAGCAGTACTTC.